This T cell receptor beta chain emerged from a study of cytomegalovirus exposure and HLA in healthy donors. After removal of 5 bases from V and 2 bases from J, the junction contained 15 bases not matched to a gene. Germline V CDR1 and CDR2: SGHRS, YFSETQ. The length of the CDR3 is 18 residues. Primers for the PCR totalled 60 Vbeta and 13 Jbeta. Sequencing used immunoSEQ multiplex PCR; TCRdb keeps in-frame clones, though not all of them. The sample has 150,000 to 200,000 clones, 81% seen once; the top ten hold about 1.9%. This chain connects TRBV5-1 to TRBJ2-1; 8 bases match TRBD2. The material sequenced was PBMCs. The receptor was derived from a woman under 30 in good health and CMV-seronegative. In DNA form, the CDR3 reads TGCGCCAGCAGTACCCCAGCGGGGGATCCGAACCCCTACAATGAGCAGTTCTTC. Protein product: CASSTPAGDPNPYNEQFF.